This TCR beta chain came from a study of blood T cell repertoires in COVID-19. Study as a whole: COVID-19 samples, acute and convalescent, were from the United States, Italy and Spain. Nucleic acid was either cDNA or gDNA, and it came from T cells, B-cell-depleted T cells, or PBMCs.

Original methodology: Reference gene primer amplification in the assay estimated nucleated cell counts. TCRdb's copy holds only in-frame clones and misses some; the assay was immunoSEQ multiplex PCR. That table furnishes V, J and clone size, whereas the DNA furnished D and trimming. Here the sample spans about 94,000 clones, about 80% being singletons. Looked up from germline, CDR1 is MNHEY and CDR2 is SMNVEV (reference sequence). The CDR3 extends over 13 amino acids. V was shortened by 4 bases and J by 5 bases, with 9 bases between the two germline ends. Sequenced input: peripheral blood. The V and J genes are TRBV27 and TRBJ2-1; maybe TRBD2 (5 bases). The source of this sequence is a man in his 60s with acute or convalescent COVID-19. The CDR3 loop is CASSSPADNEQFF. The CDR3 DNA reads as TGTGCCAGCAGTTCACCAGCGGACAATGAGCAGTTCTTC.